The subject of this entry is one T cell receptor (beta chain). Its antigen is not identified. The sample originates from a study of shared clonotypes between healthy human individuals. Study results and caveats: Against clonotypes common to all four donors, non-shared ones had lower generation probabilities.

The CDR3 extends over 15 amino acids. Trimming cost V 5 bases and J 5 bases; bases outside gene matches: 6. Germline lookup yields CDR1 SGHNT and CDR2 YENEEA. In the source study's methods: ImmunoSEQ junction-only sequences lacked quality scores, so their filtering differed. Clones were read by immunoSEQ multiplex PCR, and TCRdb kept only the in-frame ones, dropping some. The V and J calls and clone size are taken from that table; D and trimming were inferred from the DNA. The sample lists more than 1,200,000 clones; roughly 98.5% were seen once. Input material: naive CD4+ T cells sorted from blood. Subset in this sample: CD45RA+ positively selected. This sequence joins TRBV11-3 and TRBJ1-3, with TRBD1 identical over 10 bases. The source of this sequence is a man younger than 40 in good health. The CDR3 is CASSQGQGRRNTIYF. The CDR3 DNA reads as TGTGCCAGCAGCCAGGGACAGGGGCGAAGAAACACCATATATTTT. The entire variable domain, with the rest obtained from reference TRBV11-3 and TRBJ1-3, is as follows: EAGVVQSPRYKIIEKKQPVAFWCNPISGHNTLYWYLQNLGQGPELLIRYENEEAVDDSQLPKDRFSAERLKGVDSTLKIQPAELGDSAVYLCASSQGQGRRNTIYFGEGSWLTVV.